The clone carrying this T cell receptor (beta chain) showed up just a few times. Its antigen is not known. The data were taken from a study of CD8 T cells in Susac syndrome. Regarding the study as a whole: The authors acknowledged that the study's TCR sequencing and HLA analysis involved relatively few individuals.

RNA in amounts of roughly 0.45 to 1 ug was reverse transcribed with random hexamers. The amplification used immunoSEQ multiplex PCR on TCR beta CDR3; it spanned 54 Vbeta and 13 Jbeta. TCRdb recomputed calls from the immunoSEQ multiplex PCR reads with MiXCR, one row per CDR3 protein. The sample includes some 450,000 distinct CDR3 sequences, around 85% seen only once; the top ten take about 0.12%. CD8+ and CD4+ T cells from blood underwent TCR beta sequencing, which was carried out in a high-throughput format. Negative isolation was used for CD8+ and CD4+ T cells and FACS enrichment for TEMRA cells. This CDR3 region has 20 residues. The germline V gene encodes CDR1 LGHNA and CDR2 YNFKEQ. Trimming removed 1 base from V and 0 bases from J; junction bases left unmatched: 9.

This clonotype was obtained from a human donor with multiple sclerosis. The rearrangement uses TRBV4-2 and TRBJ2-1; the match to TRBD2 covers 13 bases. Specimen: CD8+ T cells from PBMCs. CDR3: CASSQGPGLAGWGSYNEQFF. CDR3 nucleotide sequence: TGTGCCAGCAGCCAAGGACCGGGACTAGCGGGGTGGGGCTCCTACAATGAGCAGTTCTTC.